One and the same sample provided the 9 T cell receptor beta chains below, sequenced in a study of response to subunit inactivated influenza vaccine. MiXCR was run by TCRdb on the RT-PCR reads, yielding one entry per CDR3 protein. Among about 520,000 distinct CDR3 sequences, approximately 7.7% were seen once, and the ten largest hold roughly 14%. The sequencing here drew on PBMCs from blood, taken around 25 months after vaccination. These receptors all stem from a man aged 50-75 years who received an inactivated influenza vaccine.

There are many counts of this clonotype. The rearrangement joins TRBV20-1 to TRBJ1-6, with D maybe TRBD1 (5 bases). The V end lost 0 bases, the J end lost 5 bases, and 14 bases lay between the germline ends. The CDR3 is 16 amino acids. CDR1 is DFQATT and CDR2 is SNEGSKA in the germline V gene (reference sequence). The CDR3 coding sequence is TGCAGTGCTAGAGATCTCGCCGGGGGACATAATTCACCCCTCCACTTT. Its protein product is CSARDLAGGHNSPLHF.

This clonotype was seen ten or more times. The CDR3 DNA reads TGCAGTGCTAGAAGGGACTTTCTCTACGAGCAGTACTTC. This codes for CSARRDFLYEQYF. This chain links TRBV20-1 with TRBJ2-7, with D tentatively TRBD2 (6 bases). The CDR3 is 13 amino acids. Germline V gene data show CDR1 as DFQATT and CDR2 as SNEGSKA (reference sequence). Trimming left V 2 bases short and J 3 bases short, with 11 bases between.

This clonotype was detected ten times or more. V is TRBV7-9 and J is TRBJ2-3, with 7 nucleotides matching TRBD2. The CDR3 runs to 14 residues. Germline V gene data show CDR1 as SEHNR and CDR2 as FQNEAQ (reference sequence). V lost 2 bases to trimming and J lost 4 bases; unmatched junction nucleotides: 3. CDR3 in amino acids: CASSLKAGADTQYF. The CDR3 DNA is TGTGCCAGCAGCTTAAAGGCGGGGGCAGATACGCAGTATTTT.

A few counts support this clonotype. CDR3 in DNA: TGCAGTGCTAAAATTATGGCAGGGTCCTACGAGCAGTACTTC. This translates into CSAKIMAGSYEQYF. The chain couples TRBV20-1 to TRBJ2-7, with a tentative D call TRBD1 (5 bases). Germline CDR1 is DFQATT and CDR2 is SNEGSKA (reference sequence). CDR3 length: 14 amino acids. The V and J ends lost 4 bases and 1 base respectively, with 14 bases between them.

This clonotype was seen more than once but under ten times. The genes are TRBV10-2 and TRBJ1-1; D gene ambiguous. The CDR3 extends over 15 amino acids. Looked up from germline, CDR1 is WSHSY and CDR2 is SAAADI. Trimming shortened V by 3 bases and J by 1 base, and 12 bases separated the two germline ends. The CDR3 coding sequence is TGCGCCAGCAGTGAAATGATTTGGTCGAACACTGAAGCTTTCTTT. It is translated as CASSEMIWSNTEAFF.

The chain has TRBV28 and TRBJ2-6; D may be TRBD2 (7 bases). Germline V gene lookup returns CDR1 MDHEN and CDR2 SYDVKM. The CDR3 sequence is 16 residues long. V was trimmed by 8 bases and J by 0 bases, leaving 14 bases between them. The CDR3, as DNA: TGTGCCAGCGGGAGGGTAGGGGGCTCTGGGGCCAACGTCCTGACTTTC. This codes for CASGRVGGSGANVLTF.

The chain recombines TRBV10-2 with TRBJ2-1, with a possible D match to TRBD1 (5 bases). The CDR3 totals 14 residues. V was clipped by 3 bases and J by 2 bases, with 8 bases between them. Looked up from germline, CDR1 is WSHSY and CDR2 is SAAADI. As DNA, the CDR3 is TGCGCCAGCAGTGACAGGGCTACCTACAATGAGCAGTTCTTC. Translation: CASSDRATYNEQFF.

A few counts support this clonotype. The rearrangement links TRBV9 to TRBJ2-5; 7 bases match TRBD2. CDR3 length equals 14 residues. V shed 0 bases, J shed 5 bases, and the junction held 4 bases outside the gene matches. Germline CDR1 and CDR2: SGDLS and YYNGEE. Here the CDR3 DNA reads TGTGCCAGCAGCGTAGGGACTAGAAGGGAGACCCAGTACTTC. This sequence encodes CASSVGTRRETQYF.

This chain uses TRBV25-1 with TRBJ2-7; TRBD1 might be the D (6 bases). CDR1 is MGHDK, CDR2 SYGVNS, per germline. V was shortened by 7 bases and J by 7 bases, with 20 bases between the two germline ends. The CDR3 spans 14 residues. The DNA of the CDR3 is TGTGCCAGCATGTCTGGGACAATCCCTCGGGAGCAGTACTTC. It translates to CASMSGTIPREQYF.